Listed here is a single T cell receptor (beta chain). Sequenced by immunoSEQ multiplex PCR; TCRdb stores in-frame clones only, minus some. The repertoire holds over 150,000 clones, with 79% as singletons. The data were obtained in a study of blood T cell repertoires in COVID-19. Specimen: PBMCs or T cells enriched from blood (not recorded which). This receptor was obtained from a woman between 65 and 79 years old in a cohort exposed to, infected with or recovered from COVID-19 (not recorded which).

The CDR3 loop is CASSLTGHYEQYF. CDR3 DNA sequence: TGTGCCAGCAGTTTGACAGGGCACTACGAGCAGTACTTC. The gene calls are TRBV27 and TRBJ2-7; 7 nucleotides agree with TRBD1. V gave up 3 bases and J gave up 3 bases; unmatched junction bases: 2. This CDR3 region has 13 residues. Germline loops: CDR1 MNHEY, CDR2 SMNVEV (reference sequence).